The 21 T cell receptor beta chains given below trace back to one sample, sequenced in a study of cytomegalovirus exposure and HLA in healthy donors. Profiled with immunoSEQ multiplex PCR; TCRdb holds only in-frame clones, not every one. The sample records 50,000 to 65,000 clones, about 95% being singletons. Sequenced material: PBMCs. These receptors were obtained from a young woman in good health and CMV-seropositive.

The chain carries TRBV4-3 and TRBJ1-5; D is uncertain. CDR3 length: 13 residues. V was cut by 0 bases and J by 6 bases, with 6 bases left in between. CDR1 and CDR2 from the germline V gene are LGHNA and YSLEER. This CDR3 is CASSQELRQPQHF. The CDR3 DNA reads TGCGCCAGCAGCCAAGAACTCCGTCAGCCCCAGCATTTT.

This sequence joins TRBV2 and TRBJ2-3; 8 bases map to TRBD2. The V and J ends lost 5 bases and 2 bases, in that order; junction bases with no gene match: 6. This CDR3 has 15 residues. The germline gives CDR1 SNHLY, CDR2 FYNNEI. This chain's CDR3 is CASSQRGPTTDTQYF. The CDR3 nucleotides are TGTGCCAGCAGTCAGCGGGGGCCAACCACAGATACGCAGTATTTT.

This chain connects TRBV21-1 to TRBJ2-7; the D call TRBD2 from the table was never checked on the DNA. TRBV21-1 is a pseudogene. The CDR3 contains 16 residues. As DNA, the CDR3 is TGTGCCAGCAGCCGGACAGGACTAGCGAACTCCTACGAGCAGTACTTC. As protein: CASSRTGLANSYEQYF.

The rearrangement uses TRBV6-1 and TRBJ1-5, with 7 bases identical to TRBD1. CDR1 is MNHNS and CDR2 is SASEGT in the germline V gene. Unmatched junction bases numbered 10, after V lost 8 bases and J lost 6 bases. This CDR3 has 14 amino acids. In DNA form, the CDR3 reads TGTGCCAGCGGAGACAGGGCTCGTTCTCAGCCCCAGCATTTT. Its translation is CASGDRARSQPQHF.

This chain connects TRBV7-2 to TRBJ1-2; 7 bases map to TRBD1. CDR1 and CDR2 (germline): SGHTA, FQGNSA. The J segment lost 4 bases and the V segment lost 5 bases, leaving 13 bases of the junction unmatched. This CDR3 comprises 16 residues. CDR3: CASSPRTGDWGYGYTF. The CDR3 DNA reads TGTGCCAGCAGCCCAAGGACAGGAGACTGGGGCTATGGCTACACCTTC.

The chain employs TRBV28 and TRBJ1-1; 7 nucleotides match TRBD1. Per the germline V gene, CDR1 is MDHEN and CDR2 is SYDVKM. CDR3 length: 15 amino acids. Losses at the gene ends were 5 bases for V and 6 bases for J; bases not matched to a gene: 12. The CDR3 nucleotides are TGTGCCAGCAGTCCTCCATGGCAGGGGGGAGCTGAAGCTTTCTTT. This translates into CASSPPWQGGAEAFF. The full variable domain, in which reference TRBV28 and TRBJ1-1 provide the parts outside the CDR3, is DVKVTQSSRYLVKRTGEKVFLECVQDMDHENMFWYRQDPGLGLRLIYFSYDVKMKEKGDIPEGYSVSREKKERFSLILESASTNQTSMYLCASSPPWQGGAEAFFGQGTRLTVV.

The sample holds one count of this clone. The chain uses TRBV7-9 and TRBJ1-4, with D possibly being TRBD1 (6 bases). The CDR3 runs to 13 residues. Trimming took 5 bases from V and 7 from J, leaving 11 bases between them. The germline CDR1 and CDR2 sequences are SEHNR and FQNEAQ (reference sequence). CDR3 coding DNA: TGTGCCAGCAGCCCAAGGGGGTCTGAAAAACTGTTTTTT. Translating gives CASSPRGSEKLFF.

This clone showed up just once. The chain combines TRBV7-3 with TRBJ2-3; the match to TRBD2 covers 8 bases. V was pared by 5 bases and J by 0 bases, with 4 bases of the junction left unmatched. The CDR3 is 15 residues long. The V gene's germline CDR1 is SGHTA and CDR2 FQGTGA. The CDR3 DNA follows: TGTGCCAGCAGCCCCGCTAGCGGGAGCACAGATACGCAGTATTTT. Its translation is CASSPASGSTDTQYF.

CDR3 DNA sequence: TGTGCCAGCTTCTCAGGGGGGTACGGCTATGGCTACACCTTC. Translated, it gives CASFSGGYGYGYTF. The chain is built from TRBV6-1 and TRBJ1-2, with 7 bases aligning to TRBD1. CDR3 length equals 14 residues. With 8 bases clipped from V and 4 bases from J, the junction kept 10 bases outside the gene matches. Germline-derived CDR1 and CDR2 are MNHNS and SASEGT.

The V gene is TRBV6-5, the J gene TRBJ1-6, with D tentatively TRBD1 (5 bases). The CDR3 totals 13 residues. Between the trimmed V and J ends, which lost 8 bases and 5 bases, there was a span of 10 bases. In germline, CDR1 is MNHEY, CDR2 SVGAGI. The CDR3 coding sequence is TGTGCCAGCTGGTTCAGGGATAATTCACCCCTCCACTTT. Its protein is CASWFRDNSPLHF.

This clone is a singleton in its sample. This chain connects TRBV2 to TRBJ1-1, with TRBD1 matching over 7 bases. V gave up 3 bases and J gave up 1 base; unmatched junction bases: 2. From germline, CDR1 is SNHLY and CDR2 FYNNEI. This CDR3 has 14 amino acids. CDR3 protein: CASSDQGGNTEAFF. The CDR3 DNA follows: TGTGCCAGCAGTGATCAGGGGGGGAACACTGAAGCTTTCTTT.

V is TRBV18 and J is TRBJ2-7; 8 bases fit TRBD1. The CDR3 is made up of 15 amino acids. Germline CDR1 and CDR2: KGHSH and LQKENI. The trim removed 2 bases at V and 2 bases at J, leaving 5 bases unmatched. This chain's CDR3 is CASSPRDRRPYEQYF. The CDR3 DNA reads TGTGCCAGCTCACCAAGGGACAGGAGACCCTACGAGCAGTACTTC.

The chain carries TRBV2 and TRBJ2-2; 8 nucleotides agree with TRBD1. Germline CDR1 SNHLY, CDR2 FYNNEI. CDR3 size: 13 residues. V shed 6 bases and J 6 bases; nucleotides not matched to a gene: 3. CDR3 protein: CASRGTGSGELFF. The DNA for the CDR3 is TGTGCCAGCAGAGGGACAGGTTCCGGGGAGCTGTTTTTT.

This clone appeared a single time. CDR3 DNA: TGTGCCAGTAGTAAGGGCGGCGGGGCTTTGAACACTGAAGCTTTCTTT. Translation gives CASSKGGGALNTEAFF. The chain recombines TRBV19 with TRBJ1-1; perhaps TRBD1 as D (5 bases). Germline V gene lookup returns CDR1 LNHDA and CDR2 SQIVND (reference sequence). The ends were cut back, 4 bases at V and 0 bases at J, with 15 bases in the middle. This CDR3 is built from 16 residues.

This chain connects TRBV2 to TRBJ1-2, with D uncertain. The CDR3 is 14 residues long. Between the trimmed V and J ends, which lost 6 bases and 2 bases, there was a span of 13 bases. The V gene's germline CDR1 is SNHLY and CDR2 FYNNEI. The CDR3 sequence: CASSGYKENYGYTF. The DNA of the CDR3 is TGTGCCAGCAGCGGGTATAAGGAGAACTATGGCTACACCTTC.

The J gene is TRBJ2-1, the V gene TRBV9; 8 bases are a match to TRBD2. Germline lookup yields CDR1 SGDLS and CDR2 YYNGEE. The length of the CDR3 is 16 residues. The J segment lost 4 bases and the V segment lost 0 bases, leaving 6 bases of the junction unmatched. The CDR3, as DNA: TGTGCCAGCAGCGTAGATGGTAGCGGGGCTTACAATGAGCAGTTCTTC. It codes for CASSVDGSGAYNEQFF.

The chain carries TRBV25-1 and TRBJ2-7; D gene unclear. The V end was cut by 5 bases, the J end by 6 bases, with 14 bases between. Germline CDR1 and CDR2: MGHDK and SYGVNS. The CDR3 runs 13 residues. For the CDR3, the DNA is TGTGCCAGCAGTACCCCGGAGCGCCCCGAGCAGTACTTC. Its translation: CASSTPERPEQYF.

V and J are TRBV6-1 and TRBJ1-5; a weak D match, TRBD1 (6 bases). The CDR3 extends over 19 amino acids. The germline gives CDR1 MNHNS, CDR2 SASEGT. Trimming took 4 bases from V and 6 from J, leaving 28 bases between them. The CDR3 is CASSGPIGGISLLGQPQHF. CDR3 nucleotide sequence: TGTGCCAGCAGTGGGCCAATAGGGGGTATAAGCCTTCTGGGTCAGCCCCAGCATTTT.

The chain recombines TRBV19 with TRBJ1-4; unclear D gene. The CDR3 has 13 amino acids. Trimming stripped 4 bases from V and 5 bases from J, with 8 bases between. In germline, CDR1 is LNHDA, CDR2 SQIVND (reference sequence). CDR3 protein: CASSTGVNEKLFF. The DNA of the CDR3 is TGTGCCAGTAGTACCGGGGTAAATGAAAAACTGTTTTTT.

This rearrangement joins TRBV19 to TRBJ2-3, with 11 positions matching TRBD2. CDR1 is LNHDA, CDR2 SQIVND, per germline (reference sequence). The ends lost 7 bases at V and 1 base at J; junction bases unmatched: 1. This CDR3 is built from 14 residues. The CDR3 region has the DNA TGTGCCAGTAAACTAGCGGGGGGCACAGATACGCAGTATTTT. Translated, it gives CASKLAGGTDTQYF.

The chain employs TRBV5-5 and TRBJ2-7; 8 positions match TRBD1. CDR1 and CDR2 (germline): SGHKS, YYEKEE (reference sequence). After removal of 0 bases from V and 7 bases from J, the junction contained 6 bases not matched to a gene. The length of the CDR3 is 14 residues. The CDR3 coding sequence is TGTGCCAGCAGCTTGGACAGGGGGACGGGGGAGCAGTACTTC. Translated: CASSLDRGTGEQYF. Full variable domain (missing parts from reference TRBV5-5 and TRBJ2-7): DAGVTQSPTHLIKTRGQQVTLRCSPISGHKSVSWYQQVLGQGPQFIFQYYEKEERGRGNFPDRFSARQFPNYSSELNVNALLLGDSALYLCASSLDRGTGEQYFGPGTRLTVT.